Below are 16 T cell receptor beta chains sequenced from a single sample in a study of a mutant IDH1 vaccine in newly diagnosed glioma. The antigens of these receptors remain unknown. Time point given: week 47, end of study. Vaccination used 300 ug of mutant IDH1 20-mer peptide per dose, with topical imiquimod. The assay was immunoSEQ multiplex PCR, and TCRdb's table has in-frame clones only and misses some. The repertoire holds about 56,000 clones, with under 85% as singletons. Sequences were derived from PBMCs, sampled from a glioma patient whose treatment included an IDH1 peptide vaccine. The receptors were sampled from a woman between 45 and 60 years old with glioma.

The V gene is TRBV15, the J gene TRBJ1-4; D unresolved. The V and J ends lost 0 bases and 3 bases respectively, with 8 bases between them. The V gene's germline CDR1 is LNHNV and CDR2 YYDKDF (reference sequence). The CDR3 loop spans 15 amino acids. CDR3 DNA: TGTGCCACCAGCAGAGATACGGCCTCTAATGAAAAACTGTTTTTT. The encoded protein is CATSRDTASNEKLFF.

The V and J genes are TRBV29-1 and TRBJ2-2; 7 bases are a match to TRBD2. Germline CDR1 is SQVTM and CDR2 is ANQGSEA. This CDR3 is built from 14 residues. Trimming cost V 6 bases and J 0 bases; bases outside gene matches: 4. CDR3 region: CSVRREANTGELFF. DNA for the CDR3: TGCAGCGTCCGCCGGGAGGCGAACACCGGGGAGCTGTTTTTT.

This clone was observed a single time. The chain joins TRBV20-1 to TRBJ1-2, with D unclear. The V and J ends lost 0 bases and 8 bases respectively, with 1 base between them. This CDR3 is built from 9 residues. In germline, CDR1 is DFQATT, CDR2 SNEGSKA (reference sequence). CDR3 nucleotides: TGCAGTGCTAGAGAAGGCTACACCTTC. Translating gives CSAREGYTF.

The rearrangement uses TRBV30 and TRBJ1-4, with a possible D match to TRBD1 (6 bases). Trimming removed 1 base from V and 8 bases from J, with 17 bases in between. This CDR3 comprises 15 residues. CDR1 is GTSNPN and CDR2 is SVGIG in the germline V gene (reference sequence). CDR3 residues: CAWSDTGIKVEKLFF. CDR3 nucleotides: TGTGCCTGGAGTGACACAGGGATAAAGGTCGAAAAACTGTTTTTT.

The CDR3 loop is CASSDAYEQYF. For the CDR3, the DNA is TGTGCCAGCAGTGACGCCTACGAGCAGTACTTC. This sequence joins TRBV25-1 and TRBJ2-7; D gene uncertain. Trimming removed 3 bases at V and 2 bases at J, with 2 bases between. This CDR3 has 11 amino acids. CDR1 and CDR2 from the germline V gene are MGHDK and SYGVNS.

The genes are TRBV7-2 and TRBJ1-6; D call uncertain. This CDR3 is built from 14 residues. V shed 5 bases and J shed 8 bases, with 13 bases lying between them. The germline CDR1 and CDR2 sequences are SGHTA and FQGNSA. CDR3 residues: CASSPRWGDSPLHF. The CDR3 region has the DNA TGTGCCAGCAGCCCTCGTTGGGGAGATTCACCCCTCCACTTT.

This clone was seen a single time. The J gene is TRBJ2-1, the V gene TRBV21-1; TRBD2, the table's D call, lacks a check against the DNA. TRBV21-1 is described as a pseudogene. The CDR3 extends over 15 amino acids. This CDR3 reads CASSFKQKENGEQFF. In nucleotides, the CDR3 is TGTGCCAGCAGCTTTAAGCAAAAAGAAAATGGTGAGCAGTTCTTC.

The chain joins TRBV7-9 to TRBJ1-3; TRBD1 might be the D (5 bases). Germline V gene lookup returns CDR1 SEHNR and CDR2 FQNEAQ (reference sequence). The CDR3 spans 16 residues. The V end lost 4 bases, the J end lost 0 bases, and 13 bases lay between the germline ends. DNA of the CDR3: TGTGCCAGCAGCTCCGGGGGATCCAGCTCTGGAAACACCATATATTTT. Protein: CASSSGGSSSGNTIYF.

The chain links TRBV25-1 to TRBJ1-1, with D tentatively TRBD1 (6 bases). V lost 0 bases and J 5 bases, leaving 16 bases between the germline ends. CDR1 and CDR2 from the germline V gene are MGHDK and SYGVNS. The CDR3 is made up of 16 amino acids. CDR3 region: CASSEYGGGFSTEAFF. The CDR3 coding sequence is TGTGCCAGCAGTGAATATGGGGGCGGTTTTTCGACTGAAGCTTTCTTT.

The rearrangement uses TRBV5-1 and TRBJ2-3; 7 bases agree with TRBD2. V was clipped by 4 bases and J by 5 bases; unmatched bases: 7. The CDR3 has 14 amino acids. Germline V gene lookup returns CDR1 SGHRS and CDR2 YFSETQ. CDR3 sequence: CASSEGQRGDTQYF. The CDR3 coding sequence is TGCGCCAGCAGCGAGGGCCAGCGGGGAGATACGCAGTATTTT.

The chain joins TRBV18 to TRBJ2-5; no firm D call. CDR3 size: 13 residues. From germline, CDR1 is KGHSH and CDR2 LQKENI. The V end lost 6 bases, the J end lost 3 bases, and 11 bases lay between the germline ends. The CDR3, as DNA: TGTGCCAGCTCTTTGACCGTGAAAGAGACCCAGTACTTC. This sequence encodes CASSLTVKETQYF.

CDR3 amino acids: CASSVAGGYEQFF. CDR3 DNA: TGTGCCAGCAGCGTAGCTGGGGGCTATGAGCAGTTCTTC. V and J are TRBV9 and TRBJ2-1, with a possible D match to TRBD1 (6 bases). The CDR3 covers 13 residues. Germline CDR1 SGDLS, CDR2 YYNGEE. V was pared by 0 bases and J by 8 bases, with 9 bases between.

This chain joins TRBV5-4 and TRBJ2-7, with 9 nucleotides matching TRBD1. There are 13 residues in the CDR3. With V trimmed by 6 bases and J by 5 bases, 6 bases remained unmatched. The germline V gene has CDR1 SGHNT and CDR2 YYREEE (reference sequence). CDR3 amino acids: CASKDRGGDEQYF. CDR3 in DNA: TGTGCCAGCAAGGACAGGGGCGGTGACGAGCAGTACTTC.

This chain uses TRBV5-5 with TRBJ2-7; 8 nucleotides agree with TRBD1. The CDR3 is 15 amino acids. CDR1 and CDR2 (germline): SGHKS, YYEKEE (reference sequence). V dropped 0 bases and J dropped 0; count of bases not matched to a gene: 2. CDR3 protein: CASSLVGQVSYEQYF. CDR3 nucleotides: TGTGCCAGCAGCTTGGTGGGACAGGTCTCCTACGAGCAGTACTTC.

DNA for the CDR3: TGTGCCAGCAGTGACGGGGACTTGTCTAGCGCTGAGCAGTTCTTC. Translating it yields CASSDGDLSSAEQFF. The J gene is TRBJ2-1, the V gene TRBV6-4; perhaps TRBD2 as D (6 bases). Germline V CDR1 and CDR2: MRHNA, SNTAGT. V was clipped by 2 bases and J by 9 bases, with 17 bases between them. The CDR3 runs to 15 residues.

The chain has TRBV6-5 and TRBJ1-5; D perhaps matches TRBD1 (6 bases). The V end was cut by 6 bases, the J end by 4 bases, with 13 bases between. The CDR3 runs to 14 residues. The V gene's germline CDR1 is MNHEY and CDR2 SVGAGI. The CDR3 sequence is CASRRTQGNQPQHF. CDR3 coding DNA: TGTGCCAGCAGACGTACTCAGGGGAATCAGCCCCAGCATTTT.